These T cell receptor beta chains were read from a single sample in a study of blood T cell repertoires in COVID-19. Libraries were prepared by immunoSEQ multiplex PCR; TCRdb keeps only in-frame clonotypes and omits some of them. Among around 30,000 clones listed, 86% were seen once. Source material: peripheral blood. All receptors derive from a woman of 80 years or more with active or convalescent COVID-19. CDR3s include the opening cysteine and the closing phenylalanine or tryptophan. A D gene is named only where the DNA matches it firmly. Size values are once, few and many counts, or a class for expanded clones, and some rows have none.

CDR3 DNA: TGTGCCAGCAGCAACCCCGGGACAGGGGGCAATGAGCAGTTCTTC
CDR3 protein: CASSNPGTGGNEQFF
V gene: TRBV5-4
CDR3 length: 15
clone size: .
D gene: TRBD1
J gene: TRBJ2-1

CDR3 DNA: TGTGCCAGCAGCTTAGAGGAGGGACCGGGTCAGCCCCAGCATTTT
CDR3 protein: CASSLEEGPGQPQHF
V gene: TRBV7-2
CDR3 length: 15
clone size: .
D gene: .
J gene: TRBJ1-5

CDR3 DNA: TGTGCCAGCAGCCCCGAAAGGGGGCGCGGCTACACCTTC
CDR3 protein: CASSPERGRGYTF
V gene: TRBV11-2
CDR3 length: 13
clone size: .
D gene: TRBD1
J gene: TRBJ1-2

CDR3 DNA: TGTGCCAGCTCACGCGTGCCGGGAGCTGGGTCGGAAAATGAGCAGTTCTTC
CDR3 protein: CASSRVPGAGSENEQFF
V gene: TRBV18
CDR3 length: 17
clone size: .
D gene: .
J gene: TRBJ2-1

CDR3 DNA: TGCAGTGCTAGGTCCGTTTTCGGGCAGTACTTC
CDR3 protein: CSARSVFGQYF
V gene: TRBV20-1
CDR3 length: 11
clone size: once
D gene: .
J gene: TRBJ2-7

CDR3 DNA: TGTGCCAGCCGTCAGCGTCAGAATGAGCAGTTCTTC
CDR3 protein: CASRQRQNEQFF
V gene: TRBV28
CDR3 length: 12
clone size: .
D gene: .
J gene: TRBJ2-1

CDR3 DNA: TGTGCCAGCAAGAACAGGGGGCGATCCATCCAAGAGACCCAGTACTTC
CDR3 protein: CASKNRGRSIQETQYF
V gene: TRBV2
CDR3 length: 16
clone size: .
D gene: TRBD1
J gene: TRBJ2-5

CDR3 DNA: TGTGCCAGCAGTCTGGGTCAAACCAGGGGAGATACGCAGTATTTT
CDR3 protein: CASSLGQTRGDTQYF
V gene: TRBV2
CDR3 length: 15
clone size: .
D gene: .
J gene: TRBJ2-3

CDR3 DNA: TGTGCCAGCAGTGAATCCAGGGGTGGGGACACTGAAGCTTTCTTT
CDR3 protein: CASSESRGGDTEAFF
V gene: TRBV25-1
CDR3 length: 15
clone size: .
D gene: .
J gene: TRBJ1-1

CDR3 DNA: TGTGCCAGCAATCAGGTTAACACCGGGGAGCTGTTTTTT
CDR3 protein: CASNQVNTGELFF
V gene: TRBV2
CDR3 length: 13
clone size: .
D gene: .
J gene: TRBJ2-2

CDR3 DNA: TGTGCCAGCAGCTTAGATCTGGGACAGTTGGAGACCCAGTACTTC
CDR3 protein: CASSLDLGQLETQYF
V gene: TRBV7-2
CDR3 length: 15
clone size: .
D gene: TRBD1
J gene: TRBJ2-5

CDR3 DNA: TGTGCCAGCAGCTTAGGAGTAAAACTGTTTTTT
CDR3 protein: CASSLGVKLFF
V gene: TRBV11-2
CDR3 length: 11
clone size: .
D gene: .
J gene: TRBJ1-4

CDR3 DNA: TGTGCCAGCAAAAAGGGGCTTAATTCACCCCTCCACTTT
CDR3 protein: CASKKGLNSPLHF
V gene: TRBV28
CDR3 length: 13
clone size: .
D gene: .
J gene: TRBJ1-6

CDR3 DNA: TGTGCCAGCAGCCGGGACACAGCTAACTATGGCTACACCTTC
CDR3 protein: CASSRDTANYGYTF
V gene: TRBV7-9
CDR3 length: 14
clone size: .
D gene: .
J gene: TRBJ1-2

CDR3 DNA: TGTGCCAGTAGTGTACGGTCCCTCGGGAGAAACACCATATATTTT
CDR3 protein: CASSVRSLGRNTIYF
V gene: TRBV19
CDR3 length: 15
clone size: few
D gene: .
J gene: TRBJ1-3

CDR3 DNA: TGTGCCATCAGTGCCCGGCTGCGGGGAGGGGAATCCGGAAACACCATATATTTT
CDR3 protein: CAISARLRGGESGNTIYF
V gene: TRBV10-3
CDR3 length: 18
clone size: .
D gene: .
J gene: TRBJ1-3

CDR3 DNA: TGTGCCAGCAGTGAGCGTCTTTACCGTGAAAAACTGTTTTTT
CDR3 protein: CASSERLYREKLFF
V gene: TRBV6-1
CDR3 length: 14
clone size: once
D gene: .
J gene: TRBJ1-4

CDR3 DNA: TGTGCCAGCAGCTTTTGGTCGGAAGAGACCCAGTACTTC
CDR3 protein: CASSFWSEETQYF
V gene: TRBV7-8
CDR3 length: 13
clone size: .
D gene: .
J gene: TRBJ2-5

CDR3 DNA: TGTGCCAGCAGTGAGGGGGGCTATGGCTACACCTTC
CDR3 protein: CASSEGGYGYTF
V gene: TRBV6-1
CDR3 length: 12
clone size: .
D gene: .
J gene: TRBJ1-2

CDR3 DNA: TGTGCCAGTAGTCTAGACAGGATGGGCACTGAAGCTTTCTTT
CDR3 protein: CASSLDRMGTEAFF
V gene: TRBV19
CDR3 length: 14
clone size: .
D gene: .
J gene: TRBJ1-1

CDR3 DNA: TGTGCCATCAGTGAGAGGGGGTATGGCTACACCTTC
CDR3 protein: CAISERGYGYTF
V gene: TRBV10-3
CDR3 length: 12
clone size: .
D gene: .
J gene: TRBJ1-2

CDR3 DNA: TGCGCCAGCAGCGTTCAGGGGGTTGGAGATACGCAGTATTTT
CDR3 protein: CASSVQGVGDTQYF
V gene: TRBV5-1
CDR3 length: 14
clone size: few
D gene: TRBD1
J gene: TRBJ2-3

CDR3 DNA: TGTGCCAGCAGCTTAGGGCAGAATCCCAATCAGCCCCAGCATTTT
CDR3 protein: CASSLGQNPNQPQHF
V gene: TRBV7-9
CDR3 length: 15
clone size: once
D gene: .
J gene: TRBJ1-5

CDR3 DNA: TGTGCCAGCAGTTACTCCGGTCCCAACTATGGCTACACCTTC
CDR3 protein: CASSYSGPNYGYTF
V gene: TRBV6-5
CDR3 length: 14
clone size: .
D gene: .
J gene: TRBJ1-2

CDR3 DNA: TGTGCCAGCAGTTCAGGGGGCTGGGGTGAAAAACTGTTTTTT
CDR3 protein: CASSSGGWGEKLFF
V gene: TRBV6-6
CDR3 length: 14
clone size: .
D gene: TRBD1
J gene: TRBJ1-4

CDR3 DNA: TGTGCCAGCAGAGGGACAGGGGGTGAAAAACTGTTTTTT
CDR3 protein: CASRGTGGEKLFF
V gene: TRBV25-1
CDR3 length: 13
clone size: .
D gene: TRBD1
J gene: TRBJ1-4

CDR3 DNA: TGCGCCAGCAGCCAACAAATCGGACTCCTCTACGAGCAGTACTTC
CDR3 protein: CASSQQIGLLYEQYF
V gene: TRBV4-3
CDR3 length: 15
clone size: .
D gene: .
J gene: TRBJ2-7

CDR3 DNA: TGTGCCAGCAGGGGTGGTCGGGTTTTGAGCTCTGGAAACACCATATATTTT
CDR3 protein: CASRGGRVLSSGNTIYF
V gene: TRBV2
CDR3 length: 17
clone size: .
D gene: .
J gene: TRBJ1-3

CDR3 DNA: TGTGCCAGCTCATCCGACCAAGCGGGGAACACCGGGGAGCTGTTTTTT
CDR3 protein: CASSSDQAGNTGELFF
V gene: TRBV18
CDR3 length: 16
clone size: .
D gene: .
J gene: TRBJ2-2

CDR3 DNA: TGTGCCAGCAGGGAGCGGAATGGAGAGACCCAGTACTTC
CDR3 protein: CASRERNGETQYF
V gene: TRBV12-3/TRBV12-4
CDR3 length: 13
clone size: few
D gene: .
J gene: TRBJ2-5

CDR3 DNA: TGTGCCAGCAGTTACTCGAAGCTGAGTAATGAAAAACTGTTTTTT
CDR3 protein: CASSYSKLSNEKLFF
V gene: TRBV6-5
CDR3 length: 15
clone size: .
D gene: .
J gene: TRBJ1-4

CDR3 DNA: TGTGCCAGCAGCCCTGCAGAAGAGCAGTACTTC
CDR3 protein: CASSPAEEQYF
V gene: TRBV7-8
CDR3 length: 11
clone size: .
D gene: .
J gene: TRBJ2-7

CDR3 DNA: TGTGCCAGCAGGCGGGGGAGTACCCATGGCGGCTACACCTTC
CDR3 protein: CASRRGSTHGGYTF
V gene: TRBV5-6
CDR3 length: 14
clone size: few
D gene: .
J gene: TRBJ1-2

CDR3 DNA: TGTGCCAGATTAGGTGACGGCGAGCGTTCGTTTGCTGAAGCTTTCTTT
CDR3 protein: CARLGDGERSFAEAFF
V gene: TRBV2
CDR3 length: 16
clone size: .
D gene: .
J gene: TRBJ1-1

CDR3 DNA: TGTGCCAGCAGTTTAGGGAGCGGCTCCTACGAGCAGTACTTC
CDR3 protein: CASSLGSGSYEQYF
V gene: TRBV27
CDR3 length: 14
clone size: .
D gene: .
J gene: TRBJ2-7

CDR3 DNA: TGTGCCAGCAGTTTACCCGGCGGGGAAGCCAATCAGCCCCAGCATTTT
CDR3 protein: CASSLPGGEANQPQHF
V gene: TRBV28
CDR3 length: 16
clone size: .
D gene: .
J gene: TRBJ1-5

CDR3 DNA: TGTGCCAGCAGTCCCGCAAGCGGGAGAGGAGAGACCCAGTACTTC
CDR3 protein: CASSPASGRGETQYF
V gene: TRBV7-6
CDR3 length: 15
clone size: .
D gene: TRBD2
J gene: TRBJ2-5

CDR3 DNA: TGTGCCTGGAGTGTCACAGGAAGCACTGAAGCTTTCTTT
CDR3 protein: CAWSVTGSTEAFF
V gene: TRBV30
CDR3 length: 13
clone size: .
D gene: .
J gene: TRBJ1-1

CDR3 DNA: TGCGCCAGCAGCTTGTGGGCAGGGTCAACCTACGAGCAGTACTTC
CDR3 protein: CASSLWAGSTYEQYF
V gene: TRBV5-1
CDR3 length: 15
clone size: once
D gene: .
J gene: TRBJ2-7

CDR3 DNA: TGTGCCAGTAGGCTAACAGGGACCTACAATGAGCAGTTCTTC
CDR3 protein: CASRLTGTYNEQFF
V gene: TRBV19
CDR3 length: 14
clone size: .
D gene: .
J gene: TRBJ2-1